Listed below are T cell receptor beta chains from one sample, sequenced in a study of blood T cell repertoires in COVID-19. Only in-frame clones appear in the TCRdb table, and some are missing; sequencing was by immunoSEQ multiplex PCR. The table records 200,000 to 250,000 clones, 84% of them present only once. Source material: peripheral blood. These TCRs come from a man aged 45-60 years with active or convalescent COVID-19. The CDR3 runs from the conserved cysteine through the conserved F or W. A D gene is named only where the DNA matches it firmly. Rows may omit the clone size; those that give it use once, few, many or a size class.

clone_size j_call v_call d_call cdr3_nt cdr3_aa
- TRBJ2-7 TRBV7-2 TRBD2 TGTGCCAGCAGCCCCAGACTAGCGGGAGCCTACGAGCAGTACTTC CASSPRLAGAYEQYF
- TRBJ1-5 TRBV28 - TGTGCCAGCAGTGCAGGGGCGGATCAGCCCCAGCATTTT CASSAGADQPQHF
- TRBJ2-1 TRBV5-1 TRBD2 TGCGCCAGCAGGTCCGGGACTAACTACAATGAGCAGTTCTTC CASRSGTNYNEQFF
- TRBJ1-5 TRBV2 TRBD1 TGTGCCAGCAGCGACCCTTGGACAGGGATTCAGCCCCAGCATTTT CASSDPWTGIQPQHF
- TRBJ1-4 TRBV4-1 TRBD1 TGCGCCAGCAGCCAAGTACAGGGGGCGGCCTCTAATGAAAAACTGTTTTTT CASSQVQGAASNEKLFF
- TRBJ1-2 TRBV29-1 TRBD1 TGCAGCGTTGATCCAAGACAGGGGGTCCATGGCTACACCTTC CSVDPRQGVHGYTF
once TRBJ2-1 TRBV15 TRBD2 TGTGCCACCAGCAGAGATAAGTCAGCGGGAGGAGCCAATGAGCAGTTCTTC CATSRDKSAGGANEQFF
- TRBJ2-5 TRBV5-1 - TGCGCCAGCAGCTTGTCGGCTAGCGTGGGGGAGACCCAGTACTTC CASSLSASVGETQYF
- TRBJ1-1 TRBV5-5 TRBD1 TGTGCCAGCAGCCGTGGACAGGGGACGTTGGGCACTGAAGCTTTCTTT CASSRGQGTLGTEAFF
- TRBJ1-1 TRBV4-2 TRBD1 TGTGCCAGCAGCCAAAGGGGGCGCATCGTAGAAGCTTTCTTT CASSQRGRIVEAFF
- TRBJ1-1 TRBV5-5 TRBD1 TGTGCCAGCAGCCTGTGGAGTGGACAGGGGAACACTGAAGCTTTCTTT CASSLWSGQGNTEAFF
- TRBJ1-2 TRBV5-5 - TGTGCCAGCAGCCAGGCCCAGGGGAACTATGGCTACACCTTC CASSQAQGNYGYTF
- TRBJ1-4 TRBV28 - TGTGCCAGCAGCCTGGGGAGTTATGCAACTAATGAAAAACTGTTTTTT CASSLGSYATNEKLFF
- TRBJ2-1 TRBV28 TRBD2 TGTGCCAGCAGTAGCCCAGCGGGGGGGCTGGATGAGCAGTTCTTC CASSSPAGGLDEQFF
once TRBJ2-2 TRBV5-1 - TGCGCCAGCAGCTTTTCACCGGGCACCGGGGAGCTGTTTTTT CASSFSPGTGELFF
- TRBJ1-1 TRBV7-9 TRBD1 TGTGCCAGCAGCTTAGGGGACAGGGGGACCACTGAAGCTTTCTTT CASSLGDRGTTEAFF
- TRBJ1-2 TRBV30 TRBD1 TGTGCCTGGAGTGACGGACAGGGAGTTTCTACCTTC CAWSDGQGVSTF
- TRBJ2-5 TRBV20-1 - TGCAGTGCTAGTGTTATCGGTGGGACCCAGTACTTC CSASVIGGTQYF
once TRBJ2-3 TRBV7-3 TRBD2 TGTGCCGGCAGCTTAGGGCTAGCGGGAGTAGATACGCAGTATTTT CAGSLGLAGVDTQYF
- TRBJ2-3 TRBV7-2 TRBD2 TGTGCCAGCAGCTTAGTTGGGACTAATCCAGATACGCAGTATTTT CASSLVGTNPDTQYF
- TRBJ2-7 TRBV10-1 TRBD2 TGCGCCAGCAGTGAGGAGCGGGAGAAGAGCTACGAGCAGTACTTC CASSEEREKSYEQYF
- TRBJ1-2 TRBV19 TRBD1 TGTGCCAGTAGTATGGGGACAGACTATGGCTACACCTTC CASSMGTDYGYTF
- TRBJ1-1 TRBV7-9 TRBD1 TGTGCCAGCAGCCCATGGACAGGGGGCTCCAAGGACACTGAAGCTTTCTTT CASSPWTGGSKDTEAFF
- TRBJ2-7 TRBV9 TRBD1 TGTGCCAGCAGCGAGGGACAGCTAGGCTACGAGCAGTACTTC CASSEGQLGYEQYF
many TRBJ1-5 TRBV6-2/TRBV6-3 - TGTGCCAGCAGTTACCTAGGGGGAAGCAATCAGCCCCAGCATTTT CASSYLGGSNQPQHF
- TRBJ2-3 TRBV7-2 TRBD1 TGTGCCAGCAGCTTAGCCTTGTATATCGGACAGGATACAAGCACAGATACGCAGTATTTT CASSLALYIGQDTSTDTQYF
- TRBJ1-2 TRBV7-8 TRBD1 TGTGCCAGCAGCTCCTCGACAGGGGGTTACTATGGCTACACCTTC CASSSSTGGYYGYTF
- TRBJ1-3 TRBV6-4 TRBD1 TGTGCCAGCAGTGAGACAGGGAAGGTTCCTGGAAACACCATATATTTT CASSETGKVPGNTIYF
- TRBJ2-1 TRBV4-1 TRBD2 TGCGCCAGCAGCCCCACCGGTCCAGCGGGAGCTGGAAATGAGCAGTTCTTC CASSPTGPAGAGNEQFF
- TRBJ2-2 TRBV6-5 - TGTGCCAGCAGTTACGTGACAGCTAACACCGGGGAGCTGTTTTTT CASSYVTANTGELFF
- TRBJ2-2 TRBV28 TRBD1 TGTGCCAGCACACCTCTCGGGACAGGGGAAACCGGGGAGCTGTTTTTT CASTPLGTGETGELFF
- TRBJ2-7 TRBV6-5 TRBD1 TGTGCCAGCAGTTATTCACAGGGGGCATGGGAGCAGTACTTC CASSYSQGAWEQYF
- TRBJ1-5 TRBV7-2 - TGTGCCAGCAGCTTAGAAGGGGGATACGGTCAGCCCCAGCATTTT CASSLEGGYGQPQHF
once TRBJ2-1 TRBV15 - TGTGCCACCAGCAGAGTCCCAGGCGGACGGGGAGTAAACAATGAGCAGTTCTTC CATSRVPGGRGVNNEQFF
- TRBJ1-2 TRBV4-3 - TGCGCCAGCAGCCGCGAACAGGGATCCTATGGCTACACCTTC CASSREQGSYGYTF
- TRBJ2-3 TRBV6-2/TRBV6-3 TRBD2 TGTGCCAGCAGTCAGGGACTAGCGGCAGATACGCAGTATTTT CASSQGLAADTQYF
- TRBJ2-4 TRBV4-3 TRBD2 TGCGCCAGCAGCCCCGGACTAGGCGAAAACATTCAGTACTTC CASSPGLGENIQYF
- TRBJ1-1 TRBV28 - TGTGCCAGCAGTCCTCCGGGGGCTGAAGCTTTCTTT CASSPPGAEAFF
- TRBJ2-1 TRBV6-2/TRBV6-3 TRBD2 TGTGCCAGCAGTTACGGGGAGCGGGGTCTTTACTACAATGAGCAGTTCTTC CASSYGERGLYYNEQFF
- TRBJ2-2 TRBV7-3 TRBD2 TGTGCCAGCAGCCGCGGGGGGGCTGGCGGGGAGCTGTTTTTT CASSRGGAGGELFF
- TRBJ1-2 TRBV19 - TGTGCCAGTAGTAAGCTCAGGGGCGACGGCTATGGCTACACCTTC CASSKLRGDGYGYTF
- TRBJ1-2 TRBV14 - TGTGCCAGCAGCCAAGTAGCCCTTTCTGTCTATGGCTACACCTTC CASSQVALSVYGYTF
- TRBJ1-6 TRBV6-5 TRBD1 TGTGCCAGCAGTTGGGACAGTAATTCACCCCTCCACTTT CASSWDSNSPLHF
- TRBJ2-3 TRBV5-4 TRBD2 TGTGCCAGCAGCTCCCAACTCCTAGCGGGATGGGCAGATACGCAGTATTTT CASSSQLLAGWADTQYF
- TRBJ1-5 TRBV2 - TGTGCCAGCAGTGAGGCAGGGTCTAGTCAGCCCCAGCATTTT CASSEAGSSQPQHF
- TRBJ1-5 TRBV24-1 - TGTGCCACCAGTGAGTGGACAGTTCAGCCCCAGCATTTT CATSEWTVQPQHF
- TRBJ1-2 TRBV6-6 TRBD1 TGTGCCAGCAGCCCCCAGGGGGAATATGGCTACACCTTC CASSPQGEYGYTF
- TRBJ2-3 TRBV4-2 - TGTGCCAGCAGCCCCGACAGGTTATTCTCGATAGGAGATACGCAGTATTTT CASSPDRLFSIGDTQYF
- TRBJ2-5 TRBV7-6 TRBD2 TGTGCCAGCAGCTTAGAGGGCGGGAGGGCCGGAGAGACCCAGTACTTC CASSLEGGRAGETQYF
- TRBJ2-1 TRBV4-2 TRBD2 TGTGCCAGCAGCCTAGGGACTAGCGGGAGTTCCTACAATGAGCAGTTCTTC CASSLGTSGSSYNEQFF
once TRBJ2-3 TRBV5-4 TRBD2 TGTGCCAGCAGCTCCGCAACTAGCGGGGGGGCCAGAGATACGCAGTATTTT CASSSATSGGARDTQYF
- TRBJ2-1 TRBV7-9 TRBD2 TGTGCCAGCAGCCCCTCGCGGGGGGCGGACAATGAGCAGTTCTTC CASSPSRGADNEQFF
- TRBJ1-2 TRBV11-2 - TGTGCCAGCAGCCCCCAGACATCAAACTATGGCTACACCTTC CASSPQTSNYGYTF
- TRBJ2-1 TRBV7-6 TRBD2 TGTGCCAGCAGCTTAGCTAGCGGGAGTATCTACAATGAGCAGTTCTTC CASSLASGSIYNEQFF